This T cell receptor (delta chain) was captured by sequencing in a study of gammadelta T cells in human blood. Study conclusions and caveats: Polyclonal expansion of innate γδ T cells after birth appeared microbially driven.

TCRdb called clones from the RT-PCR reads again using CATT. The sample carries over a thousand delta-chain clones, less than 30% recorded once. By share, this clone ranks as medium-sized (0.01 to 0.1%). The antigen is undetermined. V dropped 3 bases and J dropped 2; count of bases not matched to a gene: 12. Germline CDR1 is TVYSNPD and CDR2 is GDNSRS (reference sequence). The CDR3 runs 17 residues. Sequencing was done on a sample of non-Vgamma9Vdelta2 gamma-delta T cells from fetal blood. This chain links TRDV3 with TRDJ1; 13 bases match TRDD3. The source is a human fetus. The CDR3 DNA reads TGTGCCTTCTTAGGATTTACTGGGGGATACGCGACCGATAAACTCATCTTT. It codes for CAFLGFTGGYATDKLIF.